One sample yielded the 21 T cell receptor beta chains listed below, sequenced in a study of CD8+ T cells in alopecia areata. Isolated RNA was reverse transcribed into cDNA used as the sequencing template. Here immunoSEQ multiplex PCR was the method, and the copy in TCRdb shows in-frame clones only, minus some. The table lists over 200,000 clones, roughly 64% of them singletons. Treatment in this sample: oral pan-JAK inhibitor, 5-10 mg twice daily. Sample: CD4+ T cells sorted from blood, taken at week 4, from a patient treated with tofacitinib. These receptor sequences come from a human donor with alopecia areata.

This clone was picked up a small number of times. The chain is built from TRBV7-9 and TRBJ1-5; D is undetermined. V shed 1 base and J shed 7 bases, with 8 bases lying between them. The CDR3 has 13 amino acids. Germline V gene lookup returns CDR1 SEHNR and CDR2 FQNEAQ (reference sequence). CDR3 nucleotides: TGTGCCAGCAGCTTAGGTGCAGTCCAGCCCCAGCATTTT. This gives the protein CASSLGAVQPQHF. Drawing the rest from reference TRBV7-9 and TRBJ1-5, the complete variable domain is DTGVSQNPRHKITKRGQNVTFRCDPISEHNRLYWYRQTLGQGPEFLTYFQNEAQLEKSRLLSDRFSAERPKGSFSTLEIQRTEQGDSAMYLCASSLGAVQPQHFGDGTRLSIL.

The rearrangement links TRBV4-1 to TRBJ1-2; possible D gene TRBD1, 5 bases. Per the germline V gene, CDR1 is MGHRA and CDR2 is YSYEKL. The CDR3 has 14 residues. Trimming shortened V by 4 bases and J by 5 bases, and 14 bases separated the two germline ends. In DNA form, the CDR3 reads TGCGCCAGCAGCCCCCACAGTCACAGGTATGGCTACACCTTC. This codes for CASSPHSHRYGYTF.

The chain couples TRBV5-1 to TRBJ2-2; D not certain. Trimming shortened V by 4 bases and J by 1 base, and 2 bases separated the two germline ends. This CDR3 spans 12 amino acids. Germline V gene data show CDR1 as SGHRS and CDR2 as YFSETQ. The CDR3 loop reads CASSLNTGELFF. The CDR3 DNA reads TGCGCCAGCAGCCTGAACACCGGGGAGCTGTTTTTT.

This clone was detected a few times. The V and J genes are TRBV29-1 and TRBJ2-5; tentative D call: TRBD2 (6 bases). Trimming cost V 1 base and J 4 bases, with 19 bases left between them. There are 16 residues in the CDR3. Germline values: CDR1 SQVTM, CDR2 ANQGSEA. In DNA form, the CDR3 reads TGCAGCGTTGAAGTCCGGCCAAGCGGGCCTACAGAGACCCAGTACTTC. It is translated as CSVEVRPSGPTETQYF.

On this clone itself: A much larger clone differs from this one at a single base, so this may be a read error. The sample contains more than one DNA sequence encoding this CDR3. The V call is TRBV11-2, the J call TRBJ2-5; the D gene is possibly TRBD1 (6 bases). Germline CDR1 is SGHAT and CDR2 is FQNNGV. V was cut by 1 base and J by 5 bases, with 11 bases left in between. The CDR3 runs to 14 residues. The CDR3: CASSLVGGGETQYF. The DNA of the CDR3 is TGTGCCAGCAGCTTAGTTGGGGGCGGGGAGACCCAGTACTTC.

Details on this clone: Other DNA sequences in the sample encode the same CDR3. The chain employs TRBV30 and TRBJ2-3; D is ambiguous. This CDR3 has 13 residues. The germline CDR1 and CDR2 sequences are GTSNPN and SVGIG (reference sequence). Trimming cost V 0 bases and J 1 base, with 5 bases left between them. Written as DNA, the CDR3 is TGTGCCTGGAGTGTAGGAGGCACAGATACGCAGTATTTT. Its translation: CAWSVGGTDTQYF. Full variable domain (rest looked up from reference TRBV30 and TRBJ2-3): SQTIHQWPATLVQPVGSPLSLECTVEGTSNPNLYWYRQAAGRGLQLLFYSVGIGQISSEVPQNLSASRPQDRQFILSSKKLLLSDSGFYLCAWSVGGTDTQYFGPGTRLTVL.

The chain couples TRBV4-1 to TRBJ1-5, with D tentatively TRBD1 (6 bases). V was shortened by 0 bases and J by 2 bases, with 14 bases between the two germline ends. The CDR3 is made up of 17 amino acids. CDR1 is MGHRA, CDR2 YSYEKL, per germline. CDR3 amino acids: CASSQDWGARGNQPQHF. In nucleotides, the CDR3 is TGCGCCAGCAGCCAAGATTGGGGGGCACGAGGCAATCAGCCCCAGCATTTT.

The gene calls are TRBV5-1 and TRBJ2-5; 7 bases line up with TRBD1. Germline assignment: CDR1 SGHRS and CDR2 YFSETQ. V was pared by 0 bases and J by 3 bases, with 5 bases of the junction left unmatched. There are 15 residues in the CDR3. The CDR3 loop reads CASSLEQGVKETQYF. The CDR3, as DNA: TGCGCCAGCAGCTTGGAGCAGGGGGTGAAAGAGACCCAGTACTTC.

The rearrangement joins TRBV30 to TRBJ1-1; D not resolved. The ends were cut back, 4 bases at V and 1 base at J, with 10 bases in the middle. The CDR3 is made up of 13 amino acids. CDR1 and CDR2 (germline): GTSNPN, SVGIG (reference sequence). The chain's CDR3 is CAWTIRRNTEAFF. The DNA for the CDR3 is TGTGCCTGGACCATTCGGAGGAACACTGAAGCTTTCTTT. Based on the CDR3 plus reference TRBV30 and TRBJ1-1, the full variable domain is SQTIHQWPATLVQPVGSPLSLECTVEGTSNPNLYWYRQAAGRGLQLLFYSVGIGQISSEVPQNLSASRPQDRQFILSSKKLLLSDSGFYLCAWTIRRNTEAFFGQGTRLTVV.

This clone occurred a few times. In nucleotides, the CDR3 is TGTGCCAGCAGTTACTCCGGACAGGGTAGCACTGAAGCTTTCTTT. It yields the protein CASSYSGQGSTEAFF. The gene calls are TRBV6-6 and TRBJ1-1; 8 bases agree with TRBD1. The CDR3 has 15 residues. Germline loops: CDR1 MNHNY, CDR2 SVGAGI (reference sequence). Trimming removed 0 bases from V and 4 bases from J; junction bases left unmatched: 4.

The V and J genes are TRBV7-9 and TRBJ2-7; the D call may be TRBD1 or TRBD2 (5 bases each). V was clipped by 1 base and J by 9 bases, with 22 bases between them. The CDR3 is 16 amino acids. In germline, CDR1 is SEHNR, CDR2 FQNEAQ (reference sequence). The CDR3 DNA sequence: TGTGCCAGCAGCTTAGAAATGTTGGGGGACCTCAAGGGGCAGTACTTC. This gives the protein CASSLEMLGDLKGQYF.

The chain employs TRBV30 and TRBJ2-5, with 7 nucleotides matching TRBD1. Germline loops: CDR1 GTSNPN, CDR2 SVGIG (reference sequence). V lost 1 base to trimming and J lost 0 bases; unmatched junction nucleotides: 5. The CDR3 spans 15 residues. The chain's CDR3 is CAWSGNRGNQETQYF. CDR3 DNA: TGTGCCTGGAGTGGGAACAGGGGAAACCAAGAGACCCAGTACTTC.

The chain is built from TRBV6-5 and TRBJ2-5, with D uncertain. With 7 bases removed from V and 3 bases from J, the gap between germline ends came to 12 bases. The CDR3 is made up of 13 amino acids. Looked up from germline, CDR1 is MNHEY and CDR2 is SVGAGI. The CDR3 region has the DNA TGTGCCAGCATGGGCGCGGTTGAAGAGACCCAGTACTTC. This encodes CASMGAVEETQYF.

The CDR3 loop is CASSLSWTNTGELFF. In nucleotides, the CDR3 is TGCGCCAGCAGCTTGTCCTGGACCAACACCGGGGAGCTGTTTTTT. J is TRBJ2-2 and V is TRBV5-1; no clear D gene. CDR3 length: 15 residues. Germline CDR1 and CDR2: SGHRS and YFSETQ. Trimming removed 1 base at V and 2 bases at J, with 9 bases between.

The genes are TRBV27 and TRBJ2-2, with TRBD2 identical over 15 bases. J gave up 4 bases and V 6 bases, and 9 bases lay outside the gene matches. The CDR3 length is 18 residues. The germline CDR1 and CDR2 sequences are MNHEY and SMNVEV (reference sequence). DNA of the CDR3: TGTGCCAGCAGCCCGGGACTAGCGGGGGGCCGGAGCACCGGGGAGCTGTTTTTT. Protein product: CASSPGLAGGRSTGELFF.

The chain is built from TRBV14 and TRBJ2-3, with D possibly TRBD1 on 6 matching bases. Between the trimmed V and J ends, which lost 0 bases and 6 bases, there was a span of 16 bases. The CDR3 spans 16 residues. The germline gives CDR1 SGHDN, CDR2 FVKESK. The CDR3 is CASSQERGSLDDTQYF. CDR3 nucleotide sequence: TGTGCCAGCAGCCAAGAGAGGGGGAGCTTGGACGATACGCAGTATTTT.

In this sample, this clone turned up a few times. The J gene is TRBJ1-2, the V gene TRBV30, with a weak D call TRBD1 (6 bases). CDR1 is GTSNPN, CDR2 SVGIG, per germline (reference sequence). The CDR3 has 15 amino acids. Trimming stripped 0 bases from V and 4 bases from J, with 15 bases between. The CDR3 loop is CAWSVMGGAGYGYTF. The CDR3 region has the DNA TGTGCCTGGAGTGTAATGGGGGGCGCGGGCTATGGCTACACCTTC.

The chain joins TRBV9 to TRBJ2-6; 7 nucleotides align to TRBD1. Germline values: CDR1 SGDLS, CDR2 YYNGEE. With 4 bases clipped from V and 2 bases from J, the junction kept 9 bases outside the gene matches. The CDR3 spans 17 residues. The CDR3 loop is CASSSGRGRAGANVLTF. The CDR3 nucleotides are TGTGCCAGCAGCTCAGGTAGGGGGCGGGCTGGGGCCAACGTCCTGACTTTC.

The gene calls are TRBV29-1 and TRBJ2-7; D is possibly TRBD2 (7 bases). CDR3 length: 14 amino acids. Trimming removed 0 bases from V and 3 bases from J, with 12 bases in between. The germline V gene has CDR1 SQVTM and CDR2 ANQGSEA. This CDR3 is CSVEERGRLYEQYF. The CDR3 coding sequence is TGCAGCGTTGAAGAGCGGGGGCGGCTCTACGAGCAGTACTTC.

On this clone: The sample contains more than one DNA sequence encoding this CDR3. The CDR3 is CAISVSSNYGYTF. For the CDR3, the DNA is TGTGCCATCAGTGTTAGTTCTAACTATGGCTACACCTTC. This chain links TRBV10-3 with TRBJ1-2; unclear D gene. V lost 4 bases and J 0 bases, leaving 6 bases between the germline ends. Per germline, CDR1 ENHRY and CDR2 SYGVKD. This CDR3 has 13 residues.

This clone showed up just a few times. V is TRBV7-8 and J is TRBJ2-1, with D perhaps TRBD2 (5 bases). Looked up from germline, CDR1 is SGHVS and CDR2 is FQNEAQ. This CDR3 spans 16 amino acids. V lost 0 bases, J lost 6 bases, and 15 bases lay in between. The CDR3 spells CASSLALADSGNEQFF. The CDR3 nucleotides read TGTGCCAGCAGCTTAGCGCTGGCGGACTCGGGCAATGAGCAGTTCTTC.